Listed below are T cell receptor beta chains from one sample, sequenced in a study of T cells in Graves' hyperthyroidism and ophthalmopathy. A single record per CDR3 protein comes from TCRdb applying MiXCR to the multiplex PCR reads. The sample comprises 250,000 to 300,000 distinct CDR3 sequences, 10% to 15% of which are singletons, and around 7.9% rests with the top ten. Sequencing was done on a sample of blood. The receptors come from a woman younger than 45 with Graves' hyperthyroidism that later progressed to Graves' ophthalmopathy. CDR3s include the opening cysteine and the closing phenylalanine or tryptophan. The D gene is left open where the match is weak. Only some rows state a clone size, as once, few, many or a class for expanded clones.

v_call,d_call,clone_size,j_call,cdr3_nt,cdr3_aa
TRBV14,NA,NA,TRBJ2-7,TGTGCCAGCAGCCAAGATATAGGGGCGGGCGGGTCCTACGAGCAGTACTTC,CASSQDIGAGGSYEQYF
TRBV12-3/TRBV12-4,NA,many,TRBJ2-1,TGTGCCAGCAGCCCCTGGGGCCAGGGCAATGAGCAGTTCTTC,CASSPWGQGNEQFF
TRBV20-1,NA,many,TRBJ1-5,TGCAGTGCTACTGGACAGAGCAATCAGCCCCAGCATTTT,CSATGQSNQPQHF
TRBV7-9,TRBD1,few,TRBJ2-6,TGTGCCAGCAGCCCCCGACAGGGGGCTGACGCTGGGGCCAACGTCCTGACTTTC,CASSPRQGADAGANVLTF
TRBV4-1,TRBD1,few,TRBJ2-4,TGCGCCAGCAGCCAACCGAGGACAGGGGTAGCCAAAAACATTCAGTACTTC,CASSQPRTGVAKNIQYF
TRBV7-3,NA,many,TRBJ2-1,TGTGCCAGCACCCGAAGTTCCGAGCAGTTCTTC,CASTRSSEQFF
TRBV30,NA,NA,TRBJ2-6,TGTGCCTGGGCACCCGGGAGAGCTGGGGCCAACGTCCTGACTTTC,CAWAPGRAGANVLTF
TRBV6-2/TRBV6-3,NA,many,TRBJ2-7,TGTGCCAGCAGTTCCAGGGCAGTCTACGAGCAGTACTTC,CASSSRAVYEQYF
TRBV6-1,NA,many,TRBJ1-1,TGTGCCAGCAGTATCGAGCATGGGGGCAACACTGAAGCTTTCTTT,CASSIEHGGNTEAFF
TRBV5-4,TRBD2,many,TRBJ2-3,TGTGCCAGCAGCCTTTCTAGCGGGGCCCGAGATACGCAGTATTTT,CASSLSSGARDTQYF
TRBV7-2,NA,many,TRBJ1-2,TGTGCCAGCAGCTTAAGTAGGTCTATAGGCAGGGACTATGGCTACACCTTC,CASSLSRSIGRDYGYTF
TRBV6-2/TRBV6-3,TRBD2,many,TRBJ2-7,TGTGCCAGCAGTTCCACCGGGACTAGCGGGCCAGAAGTCCACGAGCAGTACTTC,CASSSTGTSGPEVHEQYF
TRBV6-1,NA,many,TRBJ2-2,TGTGCCAGCCACTCCCTTACCGGGGAGCTGTTTTTT,CASHSLTGELFF
TRBV29-1,NA,NA,TRBJ2-3,TGCAGCGTTGCACCCCACTCCACAGATACGCAGTATTTT,CSVAPHSTDTQYF
TRBV24-1,NA,few,TRBJ2-1,TGTGCCACCGGACCTAGCGATAGCTCCTACAATGAGCAGTTCTTC,CATGPSDSSYNEQFF
TRBV2,TRBD2,many,TRBJ2-2,TGTGCCAGCAGTGGACTAGCGGACGGGGAGCTGTTTTTT,CASSGLADGELFF
TRBV28,NA,many,TRBJ2-5,TGTGCCAGCAGCTCCGAGTCGGAGACCCAGTACTTC,CASSSESETQYF
TRBV2,NA,many,TRBJ1-2,TGTGCCAGCACCGGACAGAGACTTGGCTACACCTTC,CASTGQRLGYTF
TRBV28,NA,many,TRBJ2-5,TGTGCCAGCAGTTGGCGGATCCAAGAGACCCAGTACTTC,CASSWRIQETQYF
TRBV6-2/TRBV6-3,NA,many,TRBJ2-1,TGTGCCAGCAGCCCTATTGGCCATGAGCAGTTCTTC,CASSPIGHEQFF
TRBV7-2,NA,many,TRBJ1-2,TGTGCCAGCAGCTTAACACAGACCTATGGCTACACCTTC,CASSLTQTYGYTF
TRBV7-2,NA,many,TRBJ1-1,TGTGCCAGCAGCCTCCATCTAGCGAACACTGAAGCTTTCTTT,CASSLHLANTEAFF
TRBV15,NA,many,TRBJ2-3,TGTGCCACCAGCAGACCCCCGGCAGATACGCAGTATTTT,CATSRPPADTQYF
TRBV5-1,NA,many,TRBJ2-7,TGCGCCAGCAGCTCATTTCTTTCTAAGCTTAAGGCGGGTGCCTCCTACGAGCAGTACTTC,CASSSFLSKLKAGASYEQYF
TRBV20-1,NA,few,TRBJ2-7,TGCAGTGCTAGGCAGGACGGGGAGCAGTACTTC,CSARQDGEQYF
TRBV5-8,TRBD1,NA,TRBJ2-5,TGTGCCAGCAGCTCAACCAGGGGGATCGAGACCCAGTACTTC,CASSSTRGIETQYF
TRBV9,NA,few,TRBJ1-6,TGTGCCAGCAGCTCGGACGATAATTCACCCCTCCACTTT,CASSSDDNSPLHF
TRBV28,NA,many,TRBJ2-3,TGTGCCAGCATACCCCGTCCGCCGCCGCTGAGCACAGATACGCAGTATTTT,CASIPRPPPLSTDTQYF
TRBV6-1,NA,many,TRBJ2-1,TGTGCCAGCAGTAGCCGGCCAACAAGTCTTGAGCAGTTCTTC,CASSSRPTSLEQFF
TRBV5-1,NA,many,TRBJ1-1,TGCGCCAGCAGCTTGGAGCTCGCTATCACTGAAGCTTTCTTT,CASSLELAITEAFF
TRBV30,NA,many,TRBJ1-2,TGTGCCTATCTCGGGGGTCTTTCGAGTGGCTATGGCTACACCTTC,CAYLGGLSSGYGYTF
TRBV7-8,NA,many,TRBJ2-3,TGTGCCAGCAGCTTAAATAGGGTTCCGGGCTTGAGCACAGATACGCAGTATTTT,CASSLNRVPGLSTDTQYF
TRBV27,NA,many,TRBJ1-2,TGTGCCAGCAGTTTATCGGCTGTGGGGACTTTTGGCTATGGCTACACCTTC,CASSLSAVGTFGYGYTF
TRBV2,NA,many,TRBJ1-2,TGTGCCAGCATACTACCTCCAATTACGGATGGCTACACCTTC,CASILPPITDGYTF
TRBV27,TRBD1,many,TRBJ2-1,TGTGCCAGCAGTTTGACAGGGGGCCTTTACAATGAGCAGTTCTTC,CASSLTGGLYNEQFF